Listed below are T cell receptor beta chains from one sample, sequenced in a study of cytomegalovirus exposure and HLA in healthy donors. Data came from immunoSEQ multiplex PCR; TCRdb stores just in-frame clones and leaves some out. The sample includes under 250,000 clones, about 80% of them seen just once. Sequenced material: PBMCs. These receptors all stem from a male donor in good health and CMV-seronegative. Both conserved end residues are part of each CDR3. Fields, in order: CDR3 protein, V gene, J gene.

CDR3: CASSLRSMNTEAFF
V: TRBV7-8
J: TRBJ1-1

CDR3: CATYPGQVIDGYTF
V: TRBV10-3
J: TRBJ1-2

CDR3: CASGGGGRFQETQYF
V: TRBV2
J: TRBJ2-5

CDR3: CASPGQGYEQYF
V: TRBV30
J: TRBJ2-7

CDR3: CASSLITLAGGGDTQYF
V: TRBV5-6
J: TRBJ2-3

CDR3: CASSSEGLQETQYF
V: TRBV5-4
J: TRBJ2-5

CDR3: CASSLQTSFLTDTQYF
V: TRBV5-4
J: TRBJ2-3

CDR3: CASSLGRGDTGELFF
V: TRBV5-5
J: TRBJ2-2

CDR3: CASSFEGGNTEAFF
V: TRBV7-9
J: TRBJ1-1

CDR3: CSGGRGRYNEQFF
V: TRBV29-1
J: TRBJ2-1

CDR3: CASSYSFTANSPLHF
V: TRBV6-5
J: TRBJ1-6

CDR3: CASSLARAGNEKLFF
V: TRBV2
J: TRBJ1-4

CDR3: CASSLLGSSGDAHEQYF
V: TRBV11-3
J: TRBJ2-7

CDR3: CAWTGGGGYGTQYF
V: TRBV30
J: TRBJ2-3

CDR3: CASRDRGLNEKLFF
V: TRBV19
J: TRBJ1-4

CDR3: CASSFSQGMSYEQYF
V: TRBV7-9
J: TRBJ2-7

CDR3: CASSRTGTGQETQYF
V: TRBV7-2
J: TRBJ2-5

CDR3: CASSLLAGRIPYEQYF
V: TRBV27
J: TRBJ2-7

CDR3: CASSLALGGTQYF
V: TRBV5-4
J: TRBJ2-5

CDR3: CATETGGRAFF
V: TRBV28
J: TRBJ1-1

CDR3: CASSLGGVNTEAFF
V: TRBV5-6
J: TRBJ1-1

CDR3: CASSSNRQVRMNTEAFF
V: TRBV21-1
J: TRBJ1-1

CDR3: CASRKTGTGVHEQYF
V: TRBV5-6
J: TRBJ2-7

CDR3: CASSPGLAGQNYEQYF
V: TRBV9
J: TRBJ2-7

CDR3: CASSVAPSGLAGRVYNEQFF
V: TRBV9
J: TRBJ2-1

CDR3: CASSLGTDYGYTF
V: TRBV7-2
J: TRBJ1-2

CDR3: CASSSNQGATEAFF
V: TRBV5-4
J: TRBJ1-1

CDR3: CASIISPGGSYTF
V: TRBV6-5
J: TRBJ1-2